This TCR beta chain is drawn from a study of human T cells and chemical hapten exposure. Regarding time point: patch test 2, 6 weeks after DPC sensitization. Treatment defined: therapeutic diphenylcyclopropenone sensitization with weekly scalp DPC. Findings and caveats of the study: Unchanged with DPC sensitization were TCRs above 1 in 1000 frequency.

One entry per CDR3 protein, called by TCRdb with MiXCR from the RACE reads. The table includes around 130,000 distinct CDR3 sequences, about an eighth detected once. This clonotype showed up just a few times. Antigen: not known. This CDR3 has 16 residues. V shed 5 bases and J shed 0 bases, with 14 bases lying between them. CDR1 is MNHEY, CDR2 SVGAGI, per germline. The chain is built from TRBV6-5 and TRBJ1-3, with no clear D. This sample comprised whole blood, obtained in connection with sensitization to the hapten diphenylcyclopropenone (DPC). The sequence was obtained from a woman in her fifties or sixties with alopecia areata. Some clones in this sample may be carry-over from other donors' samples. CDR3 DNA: TGTGCCAGCAGTACGACAAAGCTAATCTCTGGAAACACCATATATTTT. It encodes CASSTTKLISGNTIYF.